The 12 T cell receptor beta chains below come from one sample, sequenced in a study of blood T cell repertoires in COVID-19 (TCRdb year 2020). Library construction relied on the immunoSEQ multiplex PCR assay. In its TCRdb copy, this immuneACCESS table keeps in-frame sequences only and misses some clones. Where compared with another copy, unresolved V genes explain less than half of these, and the others have no known cause. This sample lists 250,000 to 300,000 clones; around 90% were detected once. The biggest ten clones account for around 0.91% of the sample. The sample was peripheral blood. These receptors all come from a woman in her thirties or forties who had recovered from COVID-19.

The genes are TRBV28 and TRBJ1-5, with a tentative D call TRBD1 (5 bases). The CDR3 length is 11 residues. Germline V CDR1 and CDR2: MDHEN, SYDVKM. V gave up 5 bases and J gave up 11 bases, with 10 bases separating them. Here the CDR3 DNA reads TGTGCCAGCAGTCCCCGGGGGGCCCAGCATTTT. It translates to CASSPRGAQHF. The full variable domain, rest sourced from reference TRBV28 and TRBJ1-5, is DVKVTQSSRYLVKRTGEKVFLECVQDMDHENMFWYRQDPGLGLRLIYFSYDVKMKEKGDIPEGYSVSREKKERFSLILESASTNQTSMYLCASSPRGAQHFGDGTRLSIL.

The chain links TRBV9 to TRBJ2-3; tentatively, D is TRBD1 (7 bases). The CDR3 length is 17 residues. Germline CDR1 and CDR2: SGDLS and YYNGEE. V lost 4 bases to trimming and J lost 2 bases, with 20 bases between them. The CDR3 DNA sequence: TGTGCCAGCAGCCCCACCCCCGGGGGACAGACCACAGATACGCAGTATTTT. It codes for CASSPTPGGQTTDTQYF. Full variable domain (remainder filled in from reference TRBV9 and TRBJ2-3): DSGVTQTPKHLITATGQRVTLRCSPRSGDLSVYWYQQSLDQGLQFLIQYYNGEERAKGNILERFSAQQFPDLHSELNLSSLELGDSALYFCASSPTPGGQTTDTQYFGPGTRLTVL.

V and J are TRBV30 and TRBJ1-3; no clear D gene. Trimming pared 2 bases from V and 1 base from J, leaving 9 bases between. CDR1 is GTSNPN, CDR2 SVGIG, per germline (reference sequence). This CDR3 has 14 amino acids. The CDR3 region has the DNA TGTGCCTGGAGTCCCACTTATTCTGGAAACACCATATATTTT. It specifies CAWSPTYSGNTIYF.

This sequence joins TRBV25-1 and TRBJ1-1, with D maybe TRBD1 (6 bases). The CDR3 has 16 amino acids. The germline gives CDR1 MGHDK, CDR2 SYGVNS. Between the trimmed V and J ends, which lost 8 bases and 0 bases, there was a span of 19 bases. The CDR3: CASPYREIPMNTEAFF. CDR3 nucleotide sequence: TGTGCCAGCCCGTACAGGGAAATTCCTATGAACACTGAAGCTTTCTTT.

The chain recombines TRBV7-9 with TRBJ1-1; 7 nucleotides agree with TRBD1. Germline-derived CDR1 and CDR2 are SEHNR and FQNEAQ (reference sequence). With 5 bases clipped from V and 0 bases from J, the junction kept 12 bases outside the gene matches. This CDR3 spans 17 amino acids. This CDR3 reads CASSRIRTGPLNTEAFF. The DNA of the CDR3 is TGTGCCAGCAGCAGGATCCGGACAGGCCCCTTGAACACTGAAGCTTTCTTT.

The chain employs TRBV18 and TRBJ2-7, with D maybe TRBD2 (6 bases). Germline CDR1 reads KGHSH; CDR2 reads LQKENI. There are 13 residues in the CDR3. Trimming removed 3 bases from V and 2 bases from J, with 8 bases in between. CDR3 amino acids: CASSPEGPYEQYF. CDR3 DNA: TGTGCCAGCTCACCGGAGGGTCCCTACGAGCAGTACTTC.

The table lists this clone with a count of one. The CDR3 is CASSDSPQTTPFF. Written as DNA, the CDR3 is TGTGCCAGCAGTGACTCTCCACAGACGACGCCTTTCTTT. The chain is built from TRBV6-4 and TRBJ1-1; D is undetermined. CDR1 and CDR2 (germline): MRHNA, SNTAGT. V shed 0 bases and J shed 12 bases, with 14 bases lying between them. This CDR3 comprises 13 residues.

This clone was seen a single time. This rearrangement joins TRBV6-5 to TRBJ1-2; 7 bases map to TRBD1. V lost 6 bases, J lost 7 bases, and 8 bases stayed unmatched. Germline CDR1 is MNHEY and CDR2 is SVGAGI. CDR3 length: 13 residues. The CDR3 is CASSRQGIGGYTF. In DNA, the CDR3 is TGTGCCAGCAGCAGACAGGGTATCGGTGGCTACACCTTC.

The V gene is TRBV3-1 (or the pseudogene TRBV3-2), the J gene TRBJ2-3, with TRBD1 matching 8 bases. CDR3 length: 15 amino acids. Trimming took 4 bases from V and 1 from J; bases not matched to a gene: 4. Germline V CDR1 and CDR2: LGHDT, YNNKEL (reference sequence). CDR3 coding DNA: TGTGCCAGCAGCCCGACGACAGGGGGCACAGATACGCAGTATTTT. This sequence encodes CASSPTTGGTDTQYF.

The chain recombines TRBV28 with TRBJ2-1; D might be TRBD2 (7 bases). The length of the CDR3 is 16 residues. CDR1 MDHEN and CDR2 SYDVKM come from the germline V gene. The ends were cut back, 5 bases at V and 6 bases at J, with 20 bases in the middle. The CDR3 reads CASSPRGGHWGNEQFF. In DNA form, the CDR3 reads TGTGCCAGCAGTCCTAGGGGGGGACATTGGGGCAATGAGCAGTTCTTC.

The J gene is TRBJ2-1, the V gene TRBV5-1, with D possibly matching TRBD2 (5 bases). Germline CDR1 and CDR2: SGHRS and YFSETQ. The CDR3 is 14 residues long. V lost 0 bases, J lost 9 bases, and 13 bases lay in between. The DNA for the CDR3 is TGCGCCAGCAGCTTGGGGGGAGAAGGTCTTGAGCAGTTCTTC. This codes for CASSLGGEGLEQFF. Full variable domain (rest looked up from reference TRBV5-1 and TRBJ2-1): KAGVTQTPRYLIKTRGQQVTLSCSPISGHRSVSWYQQTPGQGLQFLFEYFSETQRNKGNFPGRFSGRQFSNSRSEMNVSTLELGDSALYLCASSLGGEGLEQFFGPGTRLTVL.

The genes are TRBV5-4 and TRBJ1-1, with a possible D match to TRBD1 (6 bases). Trimming pared 3 bases from V and 4 bases from J, leaving 10 bases between. CDR1 is SGHNT and CDR2 is YYREEE in the germline V gene (reference sequence). This CDR3 spans 13 amino acids. Here the CDR3 reads CASSSAGATEAFF. CDR3 DNA: TGTGCCAGCAGCTCGGCAGGGGCCACTGAAGCTTTCTTT.